The T cell receptor beta chain described here comes from a study of glioma-infiltrating T cells. Study results and limitations: Tissue and blood shared very few CDR3 sequences. Gliomas, especially low-grade, showed above-expected tissue-blood divergence; non-neoplastic patients showed below.

Points on this clonotype: Its target is not known. The missing conserved phenylalanine or tryptophan at the end of this CDR3 makes a read error likely. The DNA is omitted, as the CDR3 cannot be located on it reliably, and the CDR3 follows TCRdb's listing.

Amplification of TCR alpha and beta CDR3 regions from RNA used iRepertoire nested multiplex PCR. One-step reverse transcription and amplification started from approximately 100-400 ng of tissue mRNA or PBMC total RNA. Via MiXCR, TCRdb re-called the multiplex PCR reads, giving one row per CDR3 protein. The table has some 93,000 distinct CDR3 sequences, roughly 39% seen once. The source material was glioma tissue, nonneoplastic brain tissue, or PBMCs (not recorded which). The origin of this receptor is a human donor with low-grade glioma or glioblastoma, undergoing nonglioma brain surgery, or in good health (not recorded which).

The CDR3 reads CASSREGRTFNEQFS. The chain carries TRBV14 and TRBJ2-1; the table's D call TRBD1 went unverified against the DNA. The length of the CDR3 is 15 amino acids, counting both ends. Looked up from germline, CDR1 is SGHDN and CDR2 is FVKESK.